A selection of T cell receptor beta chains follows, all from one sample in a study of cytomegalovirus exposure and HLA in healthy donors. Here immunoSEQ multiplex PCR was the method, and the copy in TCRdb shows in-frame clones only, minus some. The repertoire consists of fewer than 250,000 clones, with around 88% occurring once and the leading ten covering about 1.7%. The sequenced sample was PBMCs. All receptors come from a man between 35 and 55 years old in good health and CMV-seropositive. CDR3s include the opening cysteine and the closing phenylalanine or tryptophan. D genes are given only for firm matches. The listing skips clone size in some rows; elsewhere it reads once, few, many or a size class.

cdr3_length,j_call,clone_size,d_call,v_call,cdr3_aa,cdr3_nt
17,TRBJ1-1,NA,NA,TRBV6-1,CASSGGRVALWVTEAFF,TGTGCCAGCAGTGGGGGCAGGGTGGCATTGTGGGTGACTGAAGCTTTCTTT
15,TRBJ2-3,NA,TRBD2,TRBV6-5,CASSLLSGSLDTQYF,TGTGCCAGCAGTCTCTTGAGCGGGAGTTTAGATACGCAGTATTTT
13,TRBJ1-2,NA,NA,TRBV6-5,CASREQGDYGYTF,TGTGCCAGCAGGGAACAGGGTGACTATGGCTACACCTTC
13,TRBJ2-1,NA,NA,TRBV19,CASRRAGSNEQFF,TGTGCCAGTAGGAGGGCCGGGAGCAATGAGCAGTTCTTC
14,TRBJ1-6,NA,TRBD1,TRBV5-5,CASSRTGDNSPLHF,TGTGCCAGCAGCCGAACAGGGGATAATTCACCCCTCCACTTT
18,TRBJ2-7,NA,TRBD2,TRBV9,CASSVEAGLAGTQYEQYF,TGTGCCAGCAGCGTAGAGGCCGGGCTAGCGGGGACTCAGTACGAGCAGTACTTC
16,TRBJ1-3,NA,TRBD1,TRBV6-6,CASSLGTGHSGNTIYF,TGTGCCAGCAGTCTAGGGACAGGGCACTCTGGAAACACCATATATTTT
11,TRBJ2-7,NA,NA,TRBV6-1,CAILQSYEQYF,TGTGCCATCTTACAGTCGTACGAGCAGTACTTC
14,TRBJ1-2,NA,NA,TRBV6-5,CASSPTGPSYGYTF,TGTGCCAGCAGCCCCACAGGACCCTCCTATGGCTACACCTTC
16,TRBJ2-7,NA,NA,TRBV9,CASSVGAGWGRGEQYF,TGTGCCAGCAGCGTAGGGGCAGGGTGGGGCAGGGGCGAGCAGTACTTC
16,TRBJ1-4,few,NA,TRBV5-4,CASSQTGRGRREKLFF,TGTGCCAGCAGCCAGACCGGACGGGGAAGACGGGAAAAACTGTTTTTT
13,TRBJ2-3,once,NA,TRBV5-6,CASSLASTDTQYF,TGTGCCAGCAGCTTGGCGAGCACAGATACGCAGTATTTT
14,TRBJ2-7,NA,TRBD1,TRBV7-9,CASSSSTGPYEQYF,TGTGCCAGCAGCTCCTCGACAGGGCCCTACGAGCAGTACTTT
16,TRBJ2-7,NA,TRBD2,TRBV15,CATSRGSGGLSYEQYF,TGTGCCACCAGCAGGGGTAGCGGGGGACTCTCCTACGAGCAGTACTTC
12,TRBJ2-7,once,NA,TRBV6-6,CASSFGEGEQYF,TGTGCCAGCAGTTTCGGAGAGGGCGAGCAGTACTTC
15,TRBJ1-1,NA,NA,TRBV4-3,CASSQDWARPTEAFF,TGCGCCAGCAGCCAAGATTGGGCCCGACCCACTGAAGCTTTCTTT
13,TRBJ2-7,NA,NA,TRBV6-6,CASSTGHNYEQYF,TGTGCCAGCAGTACGGGACACAATTACGAGCAGTACTTC
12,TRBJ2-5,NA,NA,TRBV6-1,CASSALQETQYF,TGTGCCAGCAGTGCCCTTCAAGAGACCCAGTACTTC
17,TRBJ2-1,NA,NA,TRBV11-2,CASSLGGGAGNYNEQFF,TGTGCCAGCAGCTTAGGAGGGGGGGCAGGGAATTACAATGAGCAGTTCTTC
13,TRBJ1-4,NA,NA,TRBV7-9,CASSQGQNEKLFF,TGTGCCAGCAGCCAAGGACAAAATGAAAAACTGTTTTTT
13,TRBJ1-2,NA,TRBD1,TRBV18,CASSPTGQNGYTF,TGTGCCAGCTCACCGACGGGACAGAATGGCTACACCTTC
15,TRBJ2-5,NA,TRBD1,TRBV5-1,CASSFQTGGDETQYF,TGCGCCAGCAGCTTCCAGACAGGGGGCGATGAGACCCAGTACTTC
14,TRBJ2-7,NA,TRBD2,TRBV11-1,CASRFTSGSFEQYF,TGTGCCAGCAGATTTACTAGCGGGAGCTTCGAGCAGTACTTC
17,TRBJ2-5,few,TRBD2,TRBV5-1,CASSLVASGSARETQYF,TGCGCCAGCAGCTTGGTGGCTAGCGGGAGTGCGAGAGAGACCCAGTACTTC
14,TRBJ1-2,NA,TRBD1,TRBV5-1,CASKDGQGPYGYTF,TGCGCCAGCAAGGACGGACAGGGACCCTATGGCTACACCTTC
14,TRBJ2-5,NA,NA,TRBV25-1,CASSEVRVQETQYF,TGTGCCAGCAGTGAGGTTCGGGTACAAGAGACCCAGTACTTC
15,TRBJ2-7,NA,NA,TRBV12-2,CASRPSGTGVYEQYF,TGTGCAAGTCGTCCATCCGGGACAGGGGTCTACGAGCAGTACTTC
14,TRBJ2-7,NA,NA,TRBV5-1,CASSFWDSSYEQYF,TGCGCCAGCAGCTTCTGGGACTCTTCCTACGAGCAGTACTTC
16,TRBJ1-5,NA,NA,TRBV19,CASIDPARGWSQPQHF,TGTGCCAGTATCGATCCTGCTAGGGGATGGAGTCAGCCCCAGCATTTT
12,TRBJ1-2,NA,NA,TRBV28,CASNGQFYGYTF,TGTGCCAGCAACGGACAGTTCTATGGCTACACCTTC
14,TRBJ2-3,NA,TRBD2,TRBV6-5,CASRPGLEADTQYF,TGTGCCAGCAGGCCGGGACTAGAAGCAGATACGCAGTATTTT
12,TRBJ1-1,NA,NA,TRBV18,CASSPGRSEAFF,TGTGCCAGCTCACCGGGGAGGAGTGAAGCTTTCTTT
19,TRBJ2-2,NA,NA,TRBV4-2,CASSQGGSRQASGTGELFF,TGTGCCAGCAGCCAAGGGGGTTCTCGACAGGCTAGCGGCACCGGGGAGCTGTTTTTT
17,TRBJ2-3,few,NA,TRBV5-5,CASSLLALDSWADTQYF,TGTGCCAGCAGCTTGTTAGCCTTAGACTCGTGGGCAGATACGCAGTATTTT
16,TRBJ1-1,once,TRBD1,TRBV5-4,CASRDRTGGMNTEAFF,TGTGCCAGCAGGGACCGTACAGGGGGGATGAACACTGAAGCTTTCTTT
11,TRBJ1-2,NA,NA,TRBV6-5,CASRLLYGYTF,TGTGCCAGCAGACTCCTCTATGGCTACACCTTC
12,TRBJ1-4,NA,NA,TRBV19,CASSPGNEKLFF,TGTGCCAGTAGTCCCGGGAATGAAAAACTGTTTTTT
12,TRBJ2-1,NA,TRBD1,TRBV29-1,CSVGQGTGEQFF,TGCAGCGTTGGACAGGGGACCGGTGAGCAGTTCTTC
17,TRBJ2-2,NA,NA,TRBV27,CASSLWVGQMNTGELFF,TGTGCCAGCAGTTTATGGGTGGGACAAATGAACACCGGGGAGCTGTTTTTT
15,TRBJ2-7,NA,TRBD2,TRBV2,CASTGASGGSYEQYF,TGTGCCAGCACCGGAGCTAGCGGGGGAAGCTACGAGCAGTACTTC
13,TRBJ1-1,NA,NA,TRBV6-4,CASSDPQGRGAFF,TGTGCCAGCAGTGACCCACAGGGCAGGGGAGCTTTCTTT
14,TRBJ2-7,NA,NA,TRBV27,CASSLQESTYEQYF,TGTGCCAGCAGTTTACAGGAATCCACCTACGAGCAGTACTTC
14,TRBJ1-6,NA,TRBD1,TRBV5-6,CASTRQGRNSPLHF,TGTGCCAGCACCCGACAGGGACGGAATTCACCCCTCCACTTT
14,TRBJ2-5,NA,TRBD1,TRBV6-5,CASSLDRGRSTQYF,TGTGCCAGCAGTTTGGACAGGGGGCGTTCGACCCAGTACTTC
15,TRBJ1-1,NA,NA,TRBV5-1,CASSTAPGAGGEAFF,TGCGCCAGCAGCACAGCACCCGGGGCCGGGGGTGAAGCTTTCTTT
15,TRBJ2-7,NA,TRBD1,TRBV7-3,CASSLIHGQAYEQYF,TGTGCCAGCAGCTTAATCCATGGACAGGCCTACGAGCAGTACTTC
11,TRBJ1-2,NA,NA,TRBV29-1,CSVRIEDGYTF,TGCAGCGTCCGTATAGAGGATGGCTACACCTTC
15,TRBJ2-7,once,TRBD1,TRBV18,CASSLTGGFNYEQYF,TGTGCCAGCTCACTGACAGGGGGTTTTAACTACGAGCAGTACTTC
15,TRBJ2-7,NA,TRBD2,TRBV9,CASSARTSGPYEQYF,TGTGCCAGCAGCGCTCGGACTAGCGGCCCCTACGAGCAGTACTTC
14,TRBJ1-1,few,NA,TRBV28,CASTPGTSNTEAFF,TGTGCCAGCACCCCAGGGACATCGAACACTGAAGCTTTCTTT
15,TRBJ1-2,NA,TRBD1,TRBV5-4,CASSPRDRSYHGYTF,TGTGCCAGCAGCCCCCGGGACAGGTCGTATCATGGCTACACCTTC
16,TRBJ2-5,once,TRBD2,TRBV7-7,CASSLVGGRARETQYF,TGTGCCAGCAGCTTAGTTGGTGGGAGGGCGAGAGAGACCCAGTACTTC